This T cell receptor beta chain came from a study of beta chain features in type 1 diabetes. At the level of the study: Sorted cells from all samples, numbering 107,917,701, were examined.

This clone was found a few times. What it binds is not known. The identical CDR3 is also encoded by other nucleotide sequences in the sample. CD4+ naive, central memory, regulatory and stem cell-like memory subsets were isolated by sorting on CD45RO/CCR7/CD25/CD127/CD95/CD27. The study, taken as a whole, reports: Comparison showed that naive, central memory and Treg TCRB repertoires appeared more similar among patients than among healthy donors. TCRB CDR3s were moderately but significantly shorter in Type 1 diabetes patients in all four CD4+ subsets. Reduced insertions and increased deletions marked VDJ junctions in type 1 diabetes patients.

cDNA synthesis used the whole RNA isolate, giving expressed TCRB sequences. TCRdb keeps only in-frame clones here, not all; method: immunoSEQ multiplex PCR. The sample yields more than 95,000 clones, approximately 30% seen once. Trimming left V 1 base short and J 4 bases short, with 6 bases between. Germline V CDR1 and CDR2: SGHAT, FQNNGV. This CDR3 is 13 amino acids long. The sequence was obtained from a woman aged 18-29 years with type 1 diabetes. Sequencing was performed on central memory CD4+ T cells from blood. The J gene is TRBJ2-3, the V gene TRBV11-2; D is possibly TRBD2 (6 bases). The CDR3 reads CASSLAGADTQYF. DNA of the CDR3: TGTGCCAGCAGCTTAGCGGGGGCAGATACGCAGTATTTT. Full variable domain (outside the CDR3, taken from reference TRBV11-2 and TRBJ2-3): EAGVAQSPRYKIIEKRQSVAFWCNPISGHATLYWYQQILGQGPKLLIQFQNNGVVDDSQLPKDRFSAERLKGVDSTLKIQPAKLEDSAVYLCASSLAGADTQYFGPGTRLTVL.